The rows below give T cell receptor beta chains drawn from one sample of a study of blood T cell repertoires in COVID-19. Repertoires were generated with immunoSEQ multiplex PCR, while TCRdb's copy carries only in-frame clones and drops some. In the table there are 200,000 to 300,000 clones, just under 85% of which are singletons. Sequenced input: peripheral blood. The origin of the receptors is a man aged 45-65 years with acute or convalescent COVID-19. CDR3s include the opening cysteine and the closing phenylalanine or tryptophan. Each record gives: V gene, J gene, CDR3 protein.

TRBV19,TRBJ2-5,CASSRTGQETQYF
TRBV28,TRBJ2-7,CASSRAGTGIDEQYF
TRBV6-5,TRBJ2-1,CASNSGSGNEQFF
TRBV2,TRBJ2-2,CASSWTSGRGNTGELFF
TRBV10-1,TRBJ2-7,CASSESTSGVYEQYF
TRBV4-1,TRBJ2-1,CASSPGLAAPNEQFF
TRBV19,TRBJ2-5,CASSTQTGAVETQYF
TRBV11-2,TRBJ2-7,CASSLGGGSSYEQYF
TRBV27,TRBJ1-5,CASSLGAASNQPQHF
TRBV4-1,TRBJ2-1,CASSQGLAPQWADYNEQFF
TRBV11-2,TRBJ1-5,CASSLVGLSNQPQHF
TRBV5-8,TRBJ1-1,CASSPGRFATEAFF
TRBV15,TRBJ2-6,CATTGSGANVLTF
TRBV5-1,TRBJ1-2,CASSLGTGARGYTF
TRBV27,TRBJ1-1,CASSPQRGVSTEAFF
TRBV6-5,TRBJ2-7,CASSYSRLAGGGEQYF
TRBV28,TRBJ1-5,CASSFSGRGRQPQHF
TRBV3-1/TRBV3-2,TRBJ2-5,CASSLYTGDSAFQETQYF
TRBV5-1,TRBJ2-3,CASSLVPSGGQDTQYF
TRBV11-2,TRBJ2-3,CASSLDLRTDTQYF
TRBV19,TRBJ2-1,CASSIPGLAGRLPPYNEQFF
TRBV19,TRBJ2-7,CASSITGASYEQYF
TRBV28,TRBJ1-1,CASSLGLVGTEAFF
TRBV9,TRBJ2-7,CASSSSSEQYF
TRBV5-1,TRBJ1-5,CASSFRGESNQPQHF
TRBV25-1,TRBJ1-6,CASSEPDGDYNSPLHF
TRBV28,TRBJ1-1,CASDPNEGRTTEAFF
TRBV3-1/TRBV3-2,TRBJ2-5,CASSQGVAGEETQYF
TRBV19,TRBJ2-7,CASSTGTGIPYEQYF
TRBV4-1,TRBJ1-6,CASSQTPGQRNSPLHF
TRBV12-5,TRBJ2-3,CASGPPAVSTDTQYF
TRBV7-6,TRBJ1-4,CASSLAVATNEKLFF
TRBV23-1,TRBJ2-5,CASNPGSGSGTQETQYF
TRBV24-1,TRBJ2-3,CATSDFVAGNTDTQYF
TRBV3-1/TRBV3-2,TRBJ2-7,CASSLGTSDYEQYF
TRBV6-1,TRBJ1-3,CASSETSPGNTIYF
TRBV5-4,TRBJ2-7,CASSLGQEQYF
TRBV2,TRBJ1-4,CASMRGNEKLFF
TRBV12-5,TRBJ1-4,CASGLDSGEKLFF
TRBV25-1,TRBJ2-7,CASSPGSQGYEQYF
TRBV5-8,TRBJ2-5,CASSYGLTQETQYF
TRBV19,TRBJ2-7,CASSEGLAGGQYF
TRBV19,TRBJ2-1,CASSTLAGELNEQFF
TRBV3-1/TRBV3-2,TRBJ2-5,CASSQELTGGKTQYF
TRBV27,TRBJ1-5,CASSFREGNQPQHF
TRBV2,TRBJ1-1,CASSSTGTASEAFF
TRBV13,TRBJ2-7,CASKGTPSSYEQYF
TRBV24-1,TRBJ1-2,CATSDRDRGVHGYTF
TRBV27,TRBJ1-5,CASAGARNQPQHF
TRBV6-5,TRBJ1-5,CASSYSSRGRNQPQHF